What follows are 9 T cell receptor beta chains derived from one specimen sequenced in a study of blood T cell repertoires in COVID-19. Clones were sequenced by immunoSEQ multiplex PCR, and TCRdb holds only the in-frame ones, with some missing. This sample has around 320,000 clones; 90% occur once, and the top ten carry approximately 4.5%. The material sequenced was PBMCs or T cells enriched from blood (not recorded which). These TCRs come from a woman aged 18-35 years with acute COVID-19.

The chain carries TRBV28 and TRBJ1-1, with D possibly TRBD1 on 6 matching bases. Germline V CDR1 and CDR2: MDHEN, SYDVKM. Trimming shortened V by 6 bases and J by 7 bases, and 15 bases separated the two germline ends. The CDR3 is made up of 13 amino acids. The CDR3 loop is CASRGHGTDEAFF. CDR3 nucleotide sequence: TGTGCCAGCAGGGGACACGGAACGGATGAAGCTTTCTTT.

The V and J genes are TRBV18 and TRBJ1-1; 8 bases line up with TRBD1. The length of the CDR3 is 15 residues. Germline V gene lookup returns CDR1 KGHSH and CDR2 LQKENI. V was clipped by 6 bases and J by 5 bases; unmatched bases: 11. The CDR3 protein is CASSPTGGVETEAFF. For the CDR3, the DNA is TGTGCCAGCTCTCCAACAGGGGGGGTGGAGACTGAAGCTTTCTTT.

The chain combines TRBV19 with TRBJ1-2, with 10 bases that match TRBD1. V shed 8 bases, J shed 5 bases, and the junction held 11 bases outside the gene matches. Germline V lookup: CDR1 LNHDA, CDR2 SQIVND (reference sequence). The CDR3 is made up of 15 amino acids. The CDR3 DNA reads as TGTGCCAGTGCGGGACAGGGGATTATTCAATATGGCTACACCTTC. Its translation is CASAGQGIIQYGYTF.

The CDR3 sequence is CASGTGGNEKLFF. Here the CDR3 DNA reads TGCGCCAGCGGAACAGGGGGTAATGAAAAACTGTTTTTT. The chain combines TRBV5-1 with TRBJ1-4; TRBD1 agrees at 8 bases. The CDR3 covers 13 residues. CDR1 is SGHRS and CDR2 is YFSETQ in the germline V gene. Trimming cost V 7 bases and J 4 bases; bases outside gene matches: 3.

V and J are TRBV6-5 and TRBJ2-1, with unresolved D. Germline values: CDR1 MNHEY, CDR2 SVGAGI. V shed 3 bases and J shed 0 bases, with 9 bases lying between them. The CDR3 spans 15 residues. The CDR3 loop reads CASSYSKSSYNEQFF. The CDR3 bases are TGTGCCAGCAGTTATTCTAAAAGCTCCTACAATGAGCAGTTCTTC.

The V call is TRBV5-8, the J call TRBJ2-4; maybe TRBD1 (5 bases). In germline, CDR1 is SGHTS, CDR2 YDEGEE. Trimming pared 6 bases from V and 0 bases from J, leaving 19 bases between. The CDR3 is made up of 17 amino acids. The DNA of the CDR3 is TGTGCCAGCACCTCCTCGACAGTTCAACTAGCCAAAAACATTCAGTACTTC. Its translation: CASTSSTVQLAKNIQYF.

The CDR3 coding sequence is TGTGCCAGCAGCGTAGCCCCTTCACCAAGCGGGAGGGCCGGCAATGAGCAGTTCTTC. Protein product: CASSVAPSPSGRAGNEQFF. The rearrangement links TRBV9 to TRBJ2-1; 10 nucleotides line up with TRBD2. The germline V gene encodes CDR1 SGDLS and CDR2 YYNGEE. V lost 0 bases to trimming and J lost 6 bases; unmatched junction nucleotides: 15. The CDR3 runs to 19 residues.

The chain employs TRBV11-2 and TRBJ2-7; 8 bases fit TRBD1. Germline V CDR1 and CDR2: SGHAT, FQNNGV. The ends lost 0 bases at V and 8 bases at J; junction bases unmatched: 3. This CDR3 region has 13 residues. DNA for the CDR3: TGTGCCAGCAGCTTAGAGGACAGGGACAAGCAGTACTTC. Protein product: CASSLEDRDKQYF.

This clone was counted a single time. The V gene is TRBV28, the J gene TRBJ1-5; D is ambiguous. Looked up from germline, CDR1 is MDHEN and CDR2 is SYDVKM. The V and J ends lost 1 base and 0 bases respectively, with 10 bases between them. The CDR3 is 16 residues long. Here the CDR3 reads CASSLSGPYSNQPQHF. The CDR3 DNA reads TGTGCCAGCAGTTTATCTGGCCCTTATAGCAATCAGCCCCAGCATTTT.